The TCR beta chain described here comes from a study of tumor-infiltrating lymphocytes in primary liver carcinoma. Investigators took RNA and DNA out together from roughly 21-30 mg of unsorted bulk tissue. Subjects presented with primary liver carcinoma managed by surgical resection. There were over 85% viable tumor cells in every single sample of tumor. Study findings and constraints: It was in tumors, not blood, that the top-250-clone fraction was significantly higher (p = 0.039). Tumor-adjacent and tumor-blood pairs displayed less overlap than did pairs of tumor regions.

On this clonotype: The target antigen is unknown. Its ends do not fully match the called genes, so a read error is possible.

Constant-region priming of 500 ng total RNA yielded TCR beta cDNA. The TCR beta library was amplified through three nested multiplex PCR rounds in a modified ARM-PCR procedure. TRBV1-TRBV30 forward and Cbeta reverse primers drove the first two approximately 11-cycle rounds. TCRdb reanalysed the multiplex PCR reads using MiXCR and keeps one entry per CDR3 protein. In the table there are 40,000 to 55,000 distinct CDR3 sequences, approximately 70% of which are singletons. The germline V gene has CDR1 MNHEY and CDR2 SVGAGI. The CDR3 runs to 14 residues. The TCR originated in a man in his forties with primary liver carcinoma and hepatitis B virus infection. Sample: liver tumor tissue from sampling region 5. Subset specified: tumor region T5, tumor centre. The chain couples TRBV6-5 to TRBJ2-1; 7 bases are a match to TRBD2. CDR3 residues: CVSSQAGTYNEQFF. In DNA, the CDR3 is TGTGTCAGCAGTCAAGCGGGGACCTACAATGAGCAGTTCTTC.